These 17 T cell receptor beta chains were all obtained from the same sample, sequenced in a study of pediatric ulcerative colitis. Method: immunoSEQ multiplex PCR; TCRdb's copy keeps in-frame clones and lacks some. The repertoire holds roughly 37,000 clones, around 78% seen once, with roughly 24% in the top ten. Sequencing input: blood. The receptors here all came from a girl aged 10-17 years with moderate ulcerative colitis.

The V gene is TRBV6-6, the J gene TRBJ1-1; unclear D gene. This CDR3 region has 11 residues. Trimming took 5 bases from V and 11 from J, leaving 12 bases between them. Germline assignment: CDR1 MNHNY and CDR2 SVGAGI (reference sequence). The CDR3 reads CASSRGPGAFF. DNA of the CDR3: TGTGCCAGCAGTCGCGGCCCCGGGGCTTTCTTT.

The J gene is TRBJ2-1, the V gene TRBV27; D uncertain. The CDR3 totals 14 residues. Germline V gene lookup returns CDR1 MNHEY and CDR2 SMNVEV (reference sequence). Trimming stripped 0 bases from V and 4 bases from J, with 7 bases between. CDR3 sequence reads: CASSLSARYNEQFF. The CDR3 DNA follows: TGTGCCAGCAGTTTATCCGCACGGTACAATGAGCAGTTCTTC.

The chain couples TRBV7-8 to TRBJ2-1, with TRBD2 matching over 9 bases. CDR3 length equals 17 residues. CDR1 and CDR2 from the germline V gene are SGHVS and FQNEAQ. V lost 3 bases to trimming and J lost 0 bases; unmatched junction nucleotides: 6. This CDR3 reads CASSFQRGGGSYNEQFF. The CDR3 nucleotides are TGTGCCAGCAGCTTTCAGCGCGGGGGGGGCTCCTACAATGAGCAGTTCTTC.

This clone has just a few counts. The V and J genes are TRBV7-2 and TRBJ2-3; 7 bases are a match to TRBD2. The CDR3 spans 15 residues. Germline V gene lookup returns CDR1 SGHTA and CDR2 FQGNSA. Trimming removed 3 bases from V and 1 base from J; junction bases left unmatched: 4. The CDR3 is CASSFDAGGTDTQYF. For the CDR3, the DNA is TGTGCCAGCAGCTTTGATGCGGGGGGCACAGATACGCAGTATTTT.

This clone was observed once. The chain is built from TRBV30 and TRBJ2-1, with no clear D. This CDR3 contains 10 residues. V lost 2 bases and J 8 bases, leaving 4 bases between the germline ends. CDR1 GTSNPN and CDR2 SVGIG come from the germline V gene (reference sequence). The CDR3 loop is CAWSLDEQFF. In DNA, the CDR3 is TGTGCCTGGAGTCTAGATGAGCAGTTCTTC.

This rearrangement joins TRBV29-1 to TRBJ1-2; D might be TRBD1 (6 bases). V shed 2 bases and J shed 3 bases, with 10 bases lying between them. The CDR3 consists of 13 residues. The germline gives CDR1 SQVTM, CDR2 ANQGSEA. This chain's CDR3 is CSVEIQGDYGYTF. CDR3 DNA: TGCAGCGTTGAAATACAGGGCGACTATGGCTACACCTTC.

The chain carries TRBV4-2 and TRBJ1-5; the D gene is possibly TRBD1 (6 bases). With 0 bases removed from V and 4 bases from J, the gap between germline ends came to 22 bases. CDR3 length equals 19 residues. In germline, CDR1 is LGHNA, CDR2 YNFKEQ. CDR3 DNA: TGTGCCAGCAGCCAAGAAACAACACGGGGGGGGCTAGGAAATCAGCCCCAGCATTTT. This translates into CASSQETTRGGLGNQPQHF.

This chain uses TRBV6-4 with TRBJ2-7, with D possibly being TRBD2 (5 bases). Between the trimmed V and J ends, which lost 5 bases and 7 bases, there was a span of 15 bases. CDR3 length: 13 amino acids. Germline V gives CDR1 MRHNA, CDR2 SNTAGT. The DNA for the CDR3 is TGTGCCAGCAGTCCGACAATTTCGGGGGAGCAGTACTTC. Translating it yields CASSPTISGEQYF.

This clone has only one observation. In nucleotides, the CDR3 is TGTGCCAGCAGCCTTAGCGGGGGGGCGAGTGAGCAGTTCTTC. The encoded protein is CASSLSGGASEQFF. The V and J genes are TRBV9 and TRBJ2-1, with 11 bases identical to TRBD2. The CDR3 loop spans 14 amino acids. Germline values: CDR1 SGDLS, CDR2 YYNGEE. Losses at the gene ends were 4 bases for V and 9 bases for J; bases not matched to a gene: 6.

The DNA of the CDR3 is TGCGCCAGCAGCTTGTGGCCCGACGACTCAGGGGATACGCAGTATTTT. It is translated as CASSLWPDDSGDTQYF. The rearrangement links TRBV5-1 to TRBJ2-3, with D maybe TRBD1 (5 bases). The ends were cut back, 1 base at V and 6 bases at J, with 18 bases in the middle. The CDR3 totals 16 residues. The germline V gene encodes CDR1 SGHRS and CDR2 YFSETQ.

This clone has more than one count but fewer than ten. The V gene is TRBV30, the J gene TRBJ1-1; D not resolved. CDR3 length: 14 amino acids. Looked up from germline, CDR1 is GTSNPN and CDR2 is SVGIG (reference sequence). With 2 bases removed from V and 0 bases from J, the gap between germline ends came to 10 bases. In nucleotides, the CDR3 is TGTGCCTGGAGTCCTGAACCGATGAACACTGAAGCTTTCTTT. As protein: CAWSPEPMNTEAFF. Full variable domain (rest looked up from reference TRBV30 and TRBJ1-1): SQTIHQWPATLVQPVGSPLSLECTVEGTSNPNLYWYRQAAGRGLQLLFYSVGIGQISSEVPQNLSASRPQDRQFILSSKKLLLSDSGFYLCAWSPEPMNTEAFFGQGTRLTVV.

CDR3 residues: CASSLGTSAADTQYF. For the CDR3, the DNA is TGTGCCAGCAGTTTAGGAACTAGCGCAGCAGATACGCAGTATTTT. The chain links TRBV28 to TRBJ2-3, with 7 bases identical to TRBD2. CDR1 is MDHEN, CDR2 SYDVKM, per germline. The CDR3 spans 15 residues. With V trimmed by 2 bases and J by 4 bases, 6 bases remained unmatched.

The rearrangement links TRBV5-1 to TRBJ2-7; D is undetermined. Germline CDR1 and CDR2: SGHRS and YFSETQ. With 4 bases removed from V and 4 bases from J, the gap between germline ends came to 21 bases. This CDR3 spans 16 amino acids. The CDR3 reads CASSTSKFGPGYEQYF. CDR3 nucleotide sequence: TGCGCCAGCAGCACCTCCAAGTTCGGGCCAGGTTACGAGCAGTACTTC. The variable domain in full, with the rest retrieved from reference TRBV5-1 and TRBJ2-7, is KAGVTQTPRYLIKTRGQQVTLSCSPISGHRSVSWYQQTPGQGLQFLFEYFSETQRNKGNFPGRFSGRQFSNSRSEMNVSTLELGDSALYLCASSTSKFGPGYEQYFGPGTRLTVT.

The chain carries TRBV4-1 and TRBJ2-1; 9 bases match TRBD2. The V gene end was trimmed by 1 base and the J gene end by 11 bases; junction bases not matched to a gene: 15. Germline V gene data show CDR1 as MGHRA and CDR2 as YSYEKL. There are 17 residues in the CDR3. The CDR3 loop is CASSQVSGRPLERKQFF. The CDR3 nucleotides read TGCGCCAGCAGCCAAGTAAGCGGGAGGCCTCTAGAAAGGAAGCAGTTCTTC.

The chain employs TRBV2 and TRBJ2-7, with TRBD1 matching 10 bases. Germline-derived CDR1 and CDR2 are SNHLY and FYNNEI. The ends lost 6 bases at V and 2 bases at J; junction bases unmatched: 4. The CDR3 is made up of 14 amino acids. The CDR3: CASSLDRGPYEQYF. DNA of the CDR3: TGTGCCAGCAGCCTCGACAGGGGGCCCTACGAGCAGTACTTC.

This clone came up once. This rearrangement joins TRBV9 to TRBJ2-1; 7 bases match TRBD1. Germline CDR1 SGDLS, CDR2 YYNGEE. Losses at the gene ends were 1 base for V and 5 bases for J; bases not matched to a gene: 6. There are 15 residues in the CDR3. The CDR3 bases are TGTGCCAGCAGCGTATCGAGGGGGCCCCACAATGAGCAGTTCTTC. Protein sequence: CASSVSRGPHNEQFF.

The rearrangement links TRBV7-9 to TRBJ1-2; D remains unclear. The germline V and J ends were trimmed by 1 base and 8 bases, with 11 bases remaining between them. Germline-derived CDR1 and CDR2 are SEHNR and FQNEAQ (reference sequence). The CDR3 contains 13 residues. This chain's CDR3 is CASSLVEGGGYTF. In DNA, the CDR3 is TGTGCCAGCAGCTTAGTGGAGGGAGGCGGCTACACCTTC.